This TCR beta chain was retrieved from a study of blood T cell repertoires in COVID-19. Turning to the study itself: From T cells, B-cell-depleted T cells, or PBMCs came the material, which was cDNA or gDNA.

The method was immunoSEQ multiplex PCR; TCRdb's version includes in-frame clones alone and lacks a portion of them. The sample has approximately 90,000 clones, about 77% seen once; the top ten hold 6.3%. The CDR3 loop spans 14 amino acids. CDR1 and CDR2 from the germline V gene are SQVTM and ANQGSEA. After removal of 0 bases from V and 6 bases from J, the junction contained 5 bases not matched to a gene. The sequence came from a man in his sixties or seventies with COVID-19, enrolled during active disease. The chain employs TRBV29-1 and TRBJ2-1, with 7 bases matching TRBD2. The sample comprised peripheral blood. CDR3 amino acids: CSVEDRTSPNEQFF. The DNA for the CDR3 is TGCAGCGTTGAAGATCGGACTAGTCCCAATGAGCAGTTCTTC.